This entry lists 21 T cell receptor beta chains sequenced from one sample in a study of shared clonotypes between healthy human individuals. The protocol was immunoSEQ multiplex PCR, while the TCRdb copy is restricted to in-frame clones and leaves out a portion. The data show roughly 2,500,000 clones, over 85% seen once. Sample: naive CD4+ T cells from PBMCs. Sample subset: CD45RA+ positively selected. All receptors derive from a man between 18 and 29 years old in good health. Some clones in this sample may be carry-over from other donors' samples.

Of note for this clone: Within the sample, other DNA sequences also encode this same CDR3. The V and J genes are TRBV5-1 and TRBJ1-1; tentatively, D is TRBD1 (5 bases). With 0 bases removed from V and 8 bases from J, the gap between germline ends came to 11 bases. Germline loops: CDR1 SGHRS, CDR2 YFSETQ. The CDR3 covers 13 residues. The CDR3 here is CASSLGSGAEAFF. The DNA of the CDR3 is TGCGCCAGCAGCTTGGGCAGCGGGGCGGAAGCTTTCTTT.

The rearrangement links TRBV6-5 to TRBJ1-1; D unresolved. The V end was cut by 11 bases, the J end by 0 bases, with 16 bases between. Germline CDR1 MNHEY, CDR2 SVGAGI. The CDR3 has 14 residues. Written as DNA, the CDR3 is TGTGCCCCCAAGCGGGGTCGCATGAACACTGAAGCTTTCTTT. Residues: CAPKRGRMNTEAFF.

V usage is TRBV7-3 and J usage is TRBJ2-1, with TRBD1 matching over 7 bases. V was pared by 5 bases and J by 12 bases, with 16 bases of the junction left unmatched. CDR1 SGHTA and CDR2 FQGTGA come from the germline V gene. The CDR3 length is 15 residues. CDR3 loop: CASSPTRSQGPGQFF. The CDR3 nucleotides read TGTGCCAGCAGCCCTACACGTTCACAGGGGCCCGGGCAGTTCTTC.

V is TRBV5-1 and J is TRBJ2-7; D is possibly TRBD1 (6 bases). The V end was cut by 5 bases, the J end by 2 bases, with 14 bases between. The CDR3 is 14 amino acids. Per germline, CDR1 SGHRS and CDR2 YFSETQ. The CDR3 sequence: CASRKGQGTYEQYF. The CDR3 DNA follows: TGCGCCAGCAGGAAAGGGCAGGGGACCTACGAGCAGTACTTC.

This clone was detected once. The V gene is TRBV29-1, the J gene TRBJ2-3; the D gene is possibly TRBD2 (6 bases). This CDR3 has 14 residues. Germline values: CDR1 SQVTM, CDR2 ANQGSEA. The ends were cut back, 4 bases at V and 2 bases at J, with 13 bases in the middle. The CDR3 sequence: CSVVFVAATDTQYF. In DNA form, the CDR3 reads TGCAGCGTTGTGTTTGTAGCGGCCACAGATACGCAGTATTTT.

The chain couples TRBV5-1 to TRBJ2-3, with 10 bases identical to TRBD2. V shed 4 bases, J shed 5 bases, and the junction held 10 bases outside the gene matches. Germline V lookup: CDR1 SGHRS, CDR2 YFSETQ. There are 16 residues in the CDR3. The CDR3 DNA reads TGCGCCAGCAGCCGGCCCATAGCGGGAGGAATAGATACGCAGTATTTT. Protein product: CASSRPIAGGIDTQYF. The entire variable domain, with the rest obtained from reference TRBV5-1 and TRBJ2-3, is as follows: KAGVTQTPRYLIKTRGQQVTLSCSPISGHRSVSWYQQTPGQGLQFLFEYFSETQRNKGNFPGRFSGRQFSNSRSEMNVSTLELGDSALYLCASSRPIAGGIDTQYFGPGTRLTVL.

The J gene is TRBJ1-5, the V gene TRBV4-2; D is ambiguous. CDR1 and CDR2 (germline): LGHNA, YNFKEQ. The V end lost 1 base, the J end lost 0 bases, and 4 bases lay between the germline ends. This CDR3 region has 14 residues. The CDR3 here is CASSQAVSNQPQHF. The CDR3, as DNA: TGTGCCAGCAGCCAAGCCGTTAGCAATCAGCCCCAGCATTTT.

The J gene is TRBJ2-2, the V gene TRBV4-1, with 7 positions matching TRBD1. The CDR3 sequence is 16 residues long. Germline-derived CDR1 and CDR2 are MGHRA and YSYEKL. The J segment lost 3 bases and the V segment lost 3 bases, leaving 7 bases of the junction unmatched. CDR3 sequence: CASSQPIGTDTGELFF. The CDR3 region has the DNA TGCGCCAGCAGCCAGCCAATAGGGACAGACACCGGGGAGCTGTTTTTT.

This chain joins TRBV9 and TRBJ1-5, with D maybe TRBD1 (6 bases). The CDR3 is 15 residues long. The V end was cut by 4 bases, the J end by 6 bases, with 17 bases between. Germline CDR1 reads SGDLS; CDR2 reads YYNGEE. The CDR3 loop is CASSPGGGAGQPQHF. The CDR3 bases are TGTGCCAGCAGCCCTGGTGGGGGGGCCGGTCAGCCCCAGCATTTT. The whole variable domain, remainder taken from reference TRBV9 and TRBJ1-5, is DSGVTQTPKHLITATGQRVTLRCSPRSGDLSVYWYQQSLDQGLQFLIQYYNGEERAKGNILERFSAQQFPDLHSELNLSSLELGDSALYFCASSPGGGAGQPQHFGDGTRLSIL.

This chain connects TRBV10-3 to TRBJ2-1, with a tentative D call TRBD2 (6 bases). The germline V and J ends were trimmed by 11 bases and 0 bases, with 20 bases remaining between them. Germline V gene sequence: CDR1 ENHRY, CDR2 SYGVKD. The CDR3 spans 16 residues. The CDR3 nucleotides are TGTGCCTCAAACCTCGGAGGGAGCCACTCCTACAATGAGCAGTTCTTC. Translating it yields CASNLGGSHSYNEQFF.

The genes are TRBV6-4 and TRBJ1-1, with TRBD1 matching over 9 bases. This CDR3 comprises 15 residues. CDR1 is MRHNA, CDR2 SNTAGT, per germline. Trimming took 7 bases from V and 2 from J; bases not matched to a gene: 8. The CDR3 protein is CASINRDRDNTEAFF. As DNA, the CDR3 is TGTGCCAGCATCAACCGGGACAGGGATAACACTGAAGCTTTCTTT.

The V gene is TRBV6-1, the J gene TRBJ1-2, with D unresolved. Trimming stripped 2 bases from V and 4 bases from J, with 11 bases between. Germline lookup yields CDR1 MNHNS and CDR2 SASEGT. CDR3 length: 14 residues. CDR3 sequence (DNA): TGTGCCAGCAGTGAACAGAGGACGGGCTATGGCTACACCTTC. Translation: CASSEQRTGYGYTF.

The J gene is TRBJ2-1, the V gene TRBV30; 10 bases align to TRBD2. V lost 1 base and J lost 8; bases outside the gene matches: 11. CDR3 size: 16 residues. The germline gives CDR1 GTSNPN, CDR2 SVGIG (reference sequence). The CDR3 bases are TGTGCCTGGAGTGGCCGACGATTAGCGGGAGGCTATGAGCAGTTCTTC. Amino acids: CAWSGRRLAGGYEQFF.

This chain uses TRBV27 with TRBJ2-3, with 12 bases identical to TRBD2. Per germline, CDR1 MNHEY and CDR2 SMNVEV (reference sequence). Trimming took 5 bases from V and 2 from J; bases not matched to a gene: 2. The CDR3 contains 15 residues. The CDR3 sequence: CASSTSGRLTDTQYF. The CDR3 DNA reads as TGTGCCAGCAGTACTAGCGGGAGGCTCACAGATACGCAGTATTTT.

CDR3 loop: CASSTSGTSRVGADTQYF. The CDR3 DNA sequence: TGTGCCAGCAGCACATCTGGGACTAGCCGAGTGGGGGCAGATACGCAGTATTTT. The rearrangement links TRBV7-6 to TRBJ2-3; TRBD2 matches 9 bases. The CDR3 has 18 residues. V gave up 5 bases and J gave up 4 bases; unmatched junction bases: 16. The V gene's germline CDR1 is SGHVS and CDR2 FNYEAQ.

The chain uses TRBV28 and TRBJ1-2; D not resolved. With 4 bases removed from V and 4 bases from J, the gap between germline ends came to 13 bases. Germline V gene data show CDR1 as MDHEN and CDR2 as SYDVKM. The CDR3 is made up of 14 amino acids. This chain's CDR3 is CASSSPGLSYGYTF. CDR3 nucleotide sequence: TGTGCCAGCAGTTCACCAGGCCTCTCCTATGGCTACACCTTC.

The chain recombines TRBV28 with TRBJ2-1; D perhaps matches TRBD1 (6 bases). The CDR3 extends over 15 amino acids. The germline gives CDR1 MDHEN, CDR2 SYDVKM. V dropped 1 base and J dropped 2 bases, with 9 bases sitting between them. The CDR3 reads CASSLLGAPYNEQFF. The CDR3 coding sequence is TGTGCCAGCAGTTTATTGGGGGCCCCCTACAATGAGCAGTTCTTC.

This chain's CDR3 is CASSPGTPTGELFF. For the CDR3, the DNA is TGTGCCAGCAGTCCCGGGACACCTACCGGGGAGCTGTTTTTT. The chain has TRBV6-6 and TRBJ2-2, with D perhaps matching TRBD1 (6 bases). The germline V gene has CDR1 MNHNY and CDR2 SVGAGI (reference sequence). The CDR3 has 14 residues. Trimming stripped 5 bases from V and 5 bases from J, with 12 bases between.

The V call is TRBV27, the J call TRBJ2-7; 7 bases align to TRBD1. Germline trimming cut 7 bases from V and 4 bases from J; bases unmatched to any gene: 25. The CDR3 has 19 residues. The germline V gene encodes CDR1 MNHEY and CDR2 SMNVEV (reference sequence). CDR3 bases: TGTGCCAGCACTTCACTCAGAAGAGAGGGGGCGCAACAAATTTACGAGCAGTACTTC. This codes for CASTSLRREGAQQIYEQYF.

A remark on this clone: Additional DNA sequences in this sample encode the identical CDR3. The rearrangement uses TRBV5-1 and TRBJ2-2; D is uncertain. CDR1 and CDR2 from the germline V gene are SGHRS and YFSETQ. V was pared by 2 bases and J by 1 base, with 3 bases between. The CDR3 contains 13 residues. CDR3 protein: CASSFKNTGELFF. CDR3 DNA sequence: TGCGCCAGCAGCTTCAAGAACACCGGGGAGCTGTTTTTT.

The rearrangement joins TRBV6-5 to TRBJ2-7, with D perhaps assigned TRBD1 or TRBD2 (5 bases each). This CDR3 region has 12 residues. Germline V lookup: CDR1 MNHEY, CDR2 SVGAGI. V lost 5 bases, J lost 7 bases, and 12 bases lay in between. CDR3 nucleotide sequence: TGTGCCAGCAGTCCGGGACCGTGGGAGCAGTACTTC. Amino acid sequence: CASSPGPWEQYF.